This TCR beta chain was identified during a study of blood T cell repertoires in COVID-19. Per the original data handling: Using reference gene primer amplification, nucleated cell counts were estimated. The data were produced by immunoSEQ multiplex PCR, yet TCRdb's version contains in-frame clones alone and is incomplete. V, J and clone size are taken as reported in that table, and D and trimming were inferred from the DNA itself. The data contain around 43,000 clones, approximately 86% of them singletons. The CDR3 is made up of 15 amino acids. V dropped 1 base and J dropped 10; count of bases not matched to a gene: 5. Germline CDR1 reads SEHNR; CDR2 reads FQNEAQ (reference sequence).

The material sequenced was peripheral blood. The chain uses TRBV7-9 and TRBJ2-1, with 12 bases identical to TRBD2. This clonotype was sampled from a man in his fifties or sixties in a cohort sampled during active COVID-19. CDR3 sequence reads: CASSLETSGGGEQFF. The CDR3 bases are TGTGCCAGCAGCTTAGAGACTAGCGGGGGTGGCGAGCAGTTCTTC.